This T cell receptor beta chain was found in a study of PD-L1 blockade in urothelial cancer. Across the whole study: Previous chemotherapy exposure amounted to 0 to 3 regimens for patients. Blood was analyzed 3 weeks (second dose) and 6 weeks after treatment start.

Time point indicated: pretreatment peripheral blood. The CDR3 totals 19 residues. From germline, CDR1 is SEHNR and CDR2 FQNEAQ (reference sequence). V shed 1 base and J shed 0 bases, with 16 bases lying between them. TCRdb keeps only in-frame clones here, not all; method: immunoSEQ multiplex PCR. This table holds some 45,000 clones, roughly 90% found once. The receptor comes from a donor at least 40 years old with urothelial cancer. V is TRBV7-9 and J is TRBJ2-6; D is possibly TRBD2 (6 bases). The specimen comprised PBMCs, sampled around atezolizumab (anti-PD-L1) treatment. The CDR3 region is CASSLVPGLIGSGANVLTF. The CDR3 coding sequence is TGTGCCAGCAGCTTAGTTCCGGGACTGATCGGCTCTGGGGCCAACGTCCTGACTTTC.